This T cell receptor beta chain was recorded in a study of T cell responses to AZD1222 COVID-19 vaccine. Whole-study findings and limits: In all cases, repertoires were sampled only after the peak T cell response. Nearly half of spike-specific TCRs reportedly go after variant regions that carry no mutations.

Repertoires were generated with immunoSEQ multiplex PCR, while TCRdb's copy carries only in-frame clones and drops some. Seen here are around 99,000 clones, 70% to 90% observed once, and the top ten hold roughly 13%. The CDR3 covers 14 residues. Germline V CDR1 and CDR2: GTSNPN, SVGIG (reference sequence). V was cut by 4 bases and J by 6 bases, with 17 bases left in between. A remark on this clone: The target antigen is unknown.

The receptor's source is an adult in good health. This specimen consisted of peripheral blood, obtained on day 0 of MenACWY control vaccination. The chain uses TRBV30 and TRBJ2-3; D may correspond to TRBD1 or TRBD2 (5 bases each). In nucleotides, the CDR3 is TGTGCCTGGACGGCGGACCTTGGGGGTGATACGCAGTATTTT. Encoded protein: CAWTADLGGDTQYF.